Listed below are T cell receptor beta chains from one sample, sequenced in a study of blood T cell repertoires in COVID-19. The assay was immunoSEQ multiplex PCR, and TCRdb's table has in-frame clones only and misses some. The table includes 180,000 or so clones, about nine tenths detected once. Sequencing used peripheral blood. These receptors all come from a woman aged 25 to 45 with acute or convalescent COVID-19. Each CDR3 is given with its conserved first and last residue. The D gene is left open where the match is weak. Size values are once, few and many counts, or a class for expanded clones, and some rows have none.

V gene,clone size,J gene,D gene,CDR3 protein,CDR3 DNA
TRBV18,once,TRBJ1-4,TRBD1,CASSAGQRNEKLFF,TGTGCCAGCTCGGCGGGACAGCGTAATGAAAAACTGTTTTTT
TRBV7-2,once,TRBJ2-2,NA,CASRGTVNTGELFF,TGTGCCAGCAGAGGGACTGTTAACACCGGGGAGCTGTTTTTT
TRBV28,NA,TRBJ2-1,TRBD2,CASSKLAGGENEQFF,TGTGCCAGCAGCAAACTAGCGGGAGGGGAGAATGAGCAGTTCTTC
TRBV7-6,NA,TRBJ2-3,NA,CASSSRVRINTDTQYF,TGTGCCAGCAGCTCCCGAGTGCGGATTAACACAGATACGCAGTATTTT
TRBV6-5,NA,TRBJ1-3,NA,CASWARANGNTIYF,TGTGCCAGCTGGGCCAGGGCTAATGGAAACACCATATATTTT
TRBV7-9,NA,TRBJ2-3,NA,CASSLTEGVQTDTQYF,TGTGCCAGCAGCTTGACCGAGGGGGTTCAGACAGATACGCAGTATTTT
TRBV4-1,NA,TRBJ2-7,TRBD1,CASSQDEQGAYEQYF,TGCGCCAGCAGCCAAGACGAACAGGGGGCCTACGAGCAGTACTTC
TRBV29-1,NA,TRBJ2-1,TRBD2,CSVGPWGLAFKDGEQFF,TGCAGCGTCGGCCCTTGGGGACTAGCCTTCAAGGATGGTGAGCAGTTCTTC
TRBV19,NA,TRBJ2-7,TRBD2,CASSGLAGTSSEQYF,TGTGCCAGTAGTGGACTAGCGGGGACCTCTTCAGAGCAGTACTTC
TRBV28,NA,TRBJ1-1,NA,CASSLGPSLSAFF,TGTGCCAGCAGCTTAGGTCCATCTCTAAGTGCTTTCTTT
TRBV2,once,TRBJ2-1,TRBD2,CASLRASGNNEQFF,TGTGCCAGCCTTCGGGCTAGCGGGAACAATGAGCAGTTCTTC
TRBV11-2,NA,TRBJ2-1,NA,CASSLDRGDYNEQFF,TGTGCCAGCAGCTTAGACAGGGGGGATTACAATGAGCAGTTCTTC
TRBV30,few,TRBJ2-7,NA,CAWTRTRPYYVYEQYF,TGTGCCTGGACTCGGACAAGACCCTATTATGTATACGAGCAGTACTTC
TRBV27,NA,TRBJ2-1,NA,CASSLRGQTYNEQFF,TGTGCCAGCAGTTTAAGGGGCCAAACCTACAATGAGCAGTTCTTC
TRBV6-6,NA,TRBJ2-5,NA,CASNRLSGETQYF,TGTGCCAGCAATCGGCTATCCGGAGAGACCCAGTACTTC
TRBV7-9,NA,TRBJ2-1,TRBD2,CASSLDAGLEMEQFF,TGTGCCAGCAGCTTAGACGCGGGACTAGAAATGGAGCAGTTCTTC
TRBV4-2,once,TRBJ1-1,NA,CASSQERGWGTEAFF,TGTGCCAGCAGCCAAGAAAGGGGTTGGGGCACTGAAGCTTTCTTT
TRBV28,once,TRBJ2-1,TRBD2,CASSLLGLAGPFF,TGTGCCAGCAGTTTATTGGGACTAGCGGGACCATTCTTC
TRBV6-5,few,TRBJ2-4,TRBD2,CASKRGLAENIQYF,TGTGCCAGCAAAAGGGGACTAGCGGAAAACATTCAGTACTTC
TRBV9,NA,TRBJ2-1,TRBD2,CASSAASGRVNEQFF,TGTGCCAGCAGCGCCGCCAGCGGGAGAGTGAATGAGCAGTTCTTC
TRBV3-1/TRBV3-2,NA,TRBJ2-5,NA,CASSQDKGETQYF,TGTGCCAGCAGCCAAGATAAGGGGGAGACCCAGTACTTC
TRBV7-2,NA,TRBJ2-5,NA,CASSLGGFKTQYF,TGTGCCAGCAGCTTGGGGGGTTTCAAGACCCAGTACTTC
TRBV2,NA,TRBJ2-3,NA,CASKGGGMTDTQYF,TGTGCCAGCAAAGGAGGGGGCATGACAGATACGCAGTATTTT
TRBV28,few,TRBJ2-5,NA,CASSGTRGAETQYF,TGTGCCAGCAGTGGCACCCGTGGGGCCGAGACCCAGTACTTC
TRBV12-3/TRBV12-4,NA,TRBJ1-2,NA,CASSRTGLYGYTF,TGTGCCAGCAGTCGCACAGGGCTCTATGGCTACACCTTC
TRBV18,NA,TRBJ2-2,NA,CASSERDSSGELFF,TGTGCCAGCTCAGAACGGGACTCTTCTGGGGAGCTGTTTTTT
TRBV9,NA,TRBJ2-7,TRBD2,CASAGEGDEQYF,TGTGCCAGCGCGGGAGAAGGGGACGAGCAGTACTTC
TRBV28,NA,TRBJ2-1,TRBD2,CASIPSSGLPVSYNEQFF,TGTGCCAGCATCCCTTCTAGCGGGTTACCTGTCTCCTACAATGAGCAGTTCTTC